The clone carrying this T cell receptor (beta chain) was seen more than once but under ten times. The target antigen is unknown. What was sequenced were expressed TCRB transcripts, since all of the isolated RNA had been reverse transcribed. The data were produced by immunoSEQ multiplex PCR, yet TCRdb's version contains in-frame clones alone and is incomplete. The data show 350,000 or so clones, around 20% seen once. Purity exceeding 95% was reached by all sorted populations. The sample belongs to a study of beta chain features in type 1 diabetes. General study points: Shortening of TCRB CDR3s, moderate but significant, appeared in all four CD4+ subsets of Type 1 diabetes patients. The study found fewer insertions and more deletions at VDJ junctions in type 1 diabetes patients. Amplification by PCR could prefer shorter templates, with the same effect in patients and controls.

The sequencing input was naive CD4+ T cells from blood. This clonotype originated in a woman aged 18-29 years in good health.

The CDR3 DNA reads as TGCGCCAGCAGCCACCTCCTGGGACAGGTCAAGGGAGAGACCCAGTACTTC. Its translation is CASSHLLGQVKGETQYF. V and J are TRBV5-1 and TRBJ2-5, with 8 bases lining up with TRBD1. Per germline, CDR1 SGHRS and CDR2 YFSETQ. CDR3 size: 17 residues. The V segment lost 4 bases and the J segment 4 bases; nucleotides outside the gene matches: 15.